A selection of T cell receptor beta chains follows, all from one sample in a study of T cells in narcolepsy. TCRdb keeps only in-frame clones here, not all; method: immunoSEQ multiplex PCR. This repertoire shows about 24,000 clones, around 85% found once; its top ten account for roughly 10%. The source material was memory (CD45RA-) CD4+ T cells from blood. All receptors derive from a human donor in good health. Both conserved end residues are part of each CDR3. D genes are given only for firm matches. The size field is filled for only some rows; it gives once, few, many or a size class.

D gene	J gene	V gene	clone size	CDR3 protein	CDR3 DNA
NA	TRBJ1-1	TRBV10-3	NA	CAISEDSWTEAFF	TGTGCCATCAGTGAAGACAGCTGGACTGAAGCTTTCTTT
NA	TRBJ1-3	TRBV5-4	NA	CASSQRQGYGGNTIYF	TGTGCCAGCAGCCAACGACAAGGGTACGGTGGAAACACCATATATTTT
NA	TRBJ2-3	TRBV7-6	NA	CASSLLLSASTDTQYF	TGTGCCAGCAGCTTGTTGCTATCAGCGAGCACAGATACGCAGTATTTT
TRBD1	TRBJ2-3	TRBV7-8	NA	CASSWTGGRTDTQYF	TGTGCCAGCAGCTGGACAGGGGGCCGCACAGATACGCAGTATTTT
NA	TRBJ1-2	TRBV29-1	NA	CSVGDGDYGYTF	TGCAGCGTGGGAGACGGAGACTATGGCTACACCTTC
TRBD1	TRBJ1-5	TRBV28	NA	CASSLWTGGLEPQHF	TGTGCCAGCAGTCTTTGGACAGGGGGGTTGGAGCCCCAGCATTTT
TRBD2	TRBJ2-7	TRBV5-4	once	CASSLTSGSYGQYF	TGTGCCAGCAGCTTAACTAGCGGATCCTACGGGCAGTACTTC
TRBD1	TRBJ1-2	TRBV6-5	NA	CASNGQGHGYTF	TGTGCCAGCAATGGACAGGGCCATGGCTACACCTTC
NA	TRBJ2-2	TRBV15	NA	CATSRDRVTGELFF	TGTGCCACCAGCAGAGATAGGGTTACCGGGGAGCTGTTTTTT
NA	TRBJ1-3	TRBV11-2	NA	CASSPRTNYGNTIYF	TGTGCCAGCAGCCCGCGGACTAATTATGGAAACACCATATATTTT
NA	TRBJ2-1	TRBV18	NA	CASSPLKQGGNEQFF	TGTGCCAGCTCACCACTAAAACAGGGCGGCAATGAGCAGTTCTTC
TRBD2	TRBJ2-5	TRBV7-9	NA	CASSEGLAGGETQYF	TGTGCCAGCAGCGAGGGACTAGCGGGAGGTGAGACCCAGTACTTC
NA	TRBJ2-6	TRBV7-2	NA	CASSLSSGANVLTF	TGTGCCAGCAGCTTGAGCTCTGGGGCCAACGTCCTGACTTTC
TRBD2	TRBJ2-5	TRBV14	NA	CASSQLAGIQETQYF	TGTGCCAGCAGCCAACTAGCGGGGATACAAGAGACCCAGTACTTC
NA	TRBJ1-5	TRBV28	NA	CASWGGHPQPQHF	TGTGCCAGCTGGGGCGGACACCCTCAGCCCCAGCATTTT
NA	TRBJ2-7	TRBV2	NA	CASSDSSGRLGEQYF	TGTGCCAGCAGTGATTCATCAGGGCGCCTAGGGGAGCAGTACTTC
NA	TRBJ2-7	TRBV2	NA	CAAGTFSYEQYF	TGTGCCGCCGGGACGTTTTCCTACGAGCAGTACTTC
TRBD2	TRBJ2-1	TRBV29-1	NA	CSVAPSGSFFF	TGCAGCGTCGCACCTAGCGGGAGCTTCTTCTTC
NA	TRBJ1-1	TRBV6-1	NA	CASSETWGANTEAFF	TGTGCCAGCAGTGAAACGTGGGGGGCGAACACTGAAGCTTTCTTT